These 5 T cell receptor beta chains came from one sample sequenced in a study of cytomegalovirus exposure and HLA in healthy donors (TCRdb year 2017). Library preparation used the immunoSEQ multiplex PCR assay. A mixture of 60 forward primers for TCR Vbeta segments and 13 reverse primers for TCR Jbeta segments was used in the multiplex PCR. Sourced from immuneACCESS, this table was stored by TCRdb with only in-frame sequences that have V and J called. A share of the clones is absent; for the studies checked, an unresolved V gene accounts for under half, and the remainder has no known explanation. The sample table includes 100,000 or so clones. The ten largest clones take up about 3.4% of the sample. The sequenced sample consisted of PBMCs. These receptors all stem from a woman in her thirties in good health and CMV-seronegative.

The chain recombines TRBV19 with TRBJ1-2, with TRBD1 as a possible D gene (6 bases). Germline lookup yields CDR1 LNHDA and CDR2 SQIVND (reference sequence). The ends were cut back, 4 bases at V and 5 bases at J, with 8 bases in the middle. This CDR3 has 12 amino acids. The CDR3: CASSKTGYGYTF. CDR3 bases: TGTGCCAGTAGTAAAACAGGGTATGGCTACACCTTC.

The chain couples TRBV7-3 to TRBJ2-2; D not resolved. Germline CDR1 SGHTA, CDR2 FQGTGA. V was shortened by 0 bases and J by 4 bases, with 3 bases between the two germline ends. This CDR3 spans 13 amino acids. In nucleotides, the CDR3 is TGTGCCAGCAGCTTAACCGGCACCGGGGAGCTGTTTTTT. This sequence encodes CASSLTGTGELFF.

J is TRBJ2-2 and V is TRBV7-2, with 9 bases identical to TRBD1. Looked up from germline, CDR1 is SGHTA and CDR2 is FQGNSA. The CDR3 is 15 residues long. V shed 5 bases, J shed 5 bases, and the junction held 6 bases outside the gene matches. The CDR3 spells CASSAGQGLTGELFF. The CDR3 nucleotides are TGTGCCAGCAGCGCGGGACAGGGATTGACCGGGGAGCTGTTTTTT.

J is TRBJ2-3 and V is TRBV7-9, with TRBD2 identical over 11 bases. CDR1 is SEHNR and CDR2 is FQNEAQ in the germline V gene (reference sequence). The CDR3 sequence is 16 residues long. V lost 0 bases and J lost 3; bases outside the gene matches: 2. This CDR3 reads CASSLATSGTTDTQYF. The CDR3 DNA sequence: TGTGCCAGCAGCTTAGCGACTAGCGGGACGACAGATACGCAGTATTTT.

The chain recombines TRBV7-2 with TRBJ1-2; 12 positions agree with TRBD1. V was clipped by 3 bases and J by 4 bases; unmatched bases: 9. This CDR3 is 17 amino acids long. Per germline, CDR1 SGHTA and CDR2 FQGNSA. CDR3 DNA: TGTGCCAGCAGCTTCGGGACAGGGGGCTTCCTCGGCTATGGCTACACCTTC. Protein sequence: CASSFGTGGFLGYGYTF.